This T cell receptor beta chain was observed in a study of identical twins. TCRdb fed the 5' RACE reads into MiXCR, producing one record per CDR3 protein. The data hold approximately 500,000 distinct CDR3 sequences, with approximately 14% observed a single time. Trimming cost V 6 bases and J 5 bases; bases outside gene matches: 7. The CDR3 length is 15 residues. Germline V gene sequence: CDR1 SQVTM, CDR2 ANQGSEA. The data were also submitted as part of a second study, on yellow fever vaccine responses in identical twins.

The origin of this receptor is a woman younger than 30 in good health. The chain carries TRBV29-1 and TRBJ2-3; 14 nucleotides match TRBD2. Sequencing was carried out using CD4+ T cells sorted from blood. The DNA of the CDR3 is TGCAGCGTAACCGGGACTAGCGGGAGTGGAGATACGCAGTATTTT. Its translation: CSVTGTSGSGDTQYF.